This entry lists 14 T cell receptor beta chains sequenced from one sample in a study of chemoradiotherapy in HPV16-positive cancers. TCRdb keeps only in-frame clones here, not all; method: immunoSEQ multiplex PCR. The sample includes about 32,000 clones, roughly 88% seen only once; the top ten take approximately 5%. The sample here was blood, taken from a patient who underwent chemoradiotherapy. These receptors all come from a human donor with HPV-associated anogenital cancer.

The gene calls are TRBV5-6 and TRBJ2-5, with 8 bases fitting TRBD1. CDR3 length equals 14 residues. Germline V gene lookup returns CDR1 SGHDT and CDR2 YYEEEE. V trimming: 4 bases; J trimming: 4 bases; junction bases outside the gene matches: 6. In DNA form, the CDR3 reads TGTGCCAGCAGCCACGACAGGGGAGCAGAGACCCAGTACTTC. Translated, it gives CASSHDRGAETQYF.

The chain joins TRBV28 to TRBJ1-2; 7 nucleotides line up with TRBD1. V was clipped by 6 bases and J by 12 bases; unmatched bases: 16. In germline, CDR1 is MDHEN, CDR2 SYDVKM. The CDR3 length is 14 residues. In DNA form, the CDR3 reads TGTGCCAGCAGCCCGGGACAGCACGTTAGGGGGGACACCTTC. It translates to CASSPGQHVRGDTF.

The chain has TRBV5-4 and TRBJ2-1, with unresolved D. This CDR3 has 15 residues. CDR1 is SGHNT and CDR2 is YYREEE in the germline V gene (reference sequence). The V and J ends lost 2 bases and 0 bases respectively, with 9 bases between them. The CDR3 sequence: CASSFAYSSYNEQFF. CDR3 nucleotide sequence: TGTGCCAGCAGCTTCGCGTACAGCTCCTACAATGAGCAGTTCTTC.

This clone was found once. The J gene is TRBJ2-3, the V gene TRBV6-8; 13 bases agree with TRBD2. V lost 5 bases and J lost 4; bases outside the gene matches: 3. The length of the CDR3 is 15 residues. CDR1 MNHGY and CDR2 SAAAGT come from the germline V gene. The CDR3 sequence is CASSKLAGGPDTQYF. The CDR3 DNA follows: TGTGCCAGCAGTAAACTAGCGGGAGGGCCAGATACGCAGTATTTT.

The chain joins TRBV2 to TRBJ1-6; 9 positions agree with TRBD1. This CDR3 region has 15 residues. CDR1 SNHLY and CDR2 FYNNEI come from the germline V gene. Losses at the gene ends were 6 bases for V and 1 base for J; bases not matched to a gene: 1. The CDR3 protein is CASRDRGSYNSPLHF. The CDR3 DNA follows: TGTGCCAGCAGGGACAGGGGATCCTATAATTCACCCCTCCACTTT.

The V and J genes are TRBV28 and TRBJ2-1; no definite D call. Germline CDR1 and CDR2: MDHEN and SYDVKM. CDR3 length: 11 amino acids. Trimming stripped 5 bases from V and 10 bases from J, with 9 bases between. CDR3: CASSPAREQFF. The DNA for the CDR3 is TGTGCCAGCAGTCCGGCCAGGGAGCAGTTCTTC.

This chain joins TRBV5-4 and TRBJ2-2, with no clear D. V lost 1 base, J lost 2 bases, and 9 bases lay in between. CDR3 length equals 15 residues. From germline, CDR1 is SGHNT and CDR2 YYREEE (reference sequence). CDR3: CASSLQYANTGELFF. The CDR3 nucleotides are TGTGCCAGCAGCTTGCAGTATGCCAACACCGGGGAGCTGTTTTTT.

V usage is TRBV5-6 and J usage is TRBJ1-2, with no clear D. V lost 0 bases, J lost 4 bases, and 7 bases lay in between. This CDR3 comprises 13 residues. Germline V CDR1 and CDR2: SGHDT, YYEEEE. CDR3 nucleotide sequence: TGTGCCAGCAGCTTGGGGGGAATCTATGGCTACACCTTC. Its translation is CASSLGGIYGYTF.

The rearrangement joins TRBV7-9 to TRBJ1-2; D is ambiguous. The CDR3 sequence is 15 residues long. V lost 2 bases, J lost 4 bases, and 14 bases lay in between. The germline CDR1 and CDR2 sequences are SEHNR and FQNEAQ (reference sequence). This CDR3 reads CASSLPGGDFYGYTF. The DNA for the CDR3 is TGTGCCAGCAGCTTACCCGGCGGAGATTTCTATGGCTACACCTTC.

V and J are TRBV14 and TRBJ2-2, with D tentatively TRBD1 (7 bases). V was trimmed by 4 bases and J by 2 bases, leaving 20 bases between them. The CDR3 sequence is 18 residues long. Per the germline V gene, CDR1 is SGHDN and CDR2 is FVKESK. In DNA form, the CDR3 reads TGTGCCAGCAGCCTCTCTTTCCTCCAGGGGGGAAACACCGGGGAGCTGTTTTTT. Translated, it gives CASSLSFLQGGNTGELFF.

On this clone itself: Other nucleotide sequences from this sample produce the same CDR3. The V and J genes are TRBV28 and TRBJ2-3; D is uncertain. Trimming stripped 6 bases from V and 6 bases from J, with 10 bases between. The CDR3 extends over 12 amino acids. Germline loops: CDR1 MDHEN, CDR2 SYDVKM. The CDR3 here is CASRPRRDTQYF. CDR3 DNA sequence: TGTGCCAGCAGGCCCAGACGGGATACGCAGTATTTT. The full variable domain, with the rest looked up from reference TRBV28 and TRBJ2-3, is DVKVTQSSRYLVKRTGEKVFLECVQDMDHENMFWYRQDPGLGLRLIYFSYDVKMKEKGDIPEGYSVSREKKERFSLILESASTNQTSMYLCASRPRRDTQYFGPGTRLTVL.

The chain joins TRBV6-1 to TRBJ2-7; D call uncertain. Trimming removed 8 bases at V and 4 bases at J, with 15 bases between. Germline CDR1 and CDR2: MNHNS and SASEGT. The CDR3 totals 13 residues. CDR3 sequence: CASQLSFDYEQYF. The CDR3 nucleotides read TGTGCCAGCCAACTCTCCTTCGATTACGAGCAGTACTTC.

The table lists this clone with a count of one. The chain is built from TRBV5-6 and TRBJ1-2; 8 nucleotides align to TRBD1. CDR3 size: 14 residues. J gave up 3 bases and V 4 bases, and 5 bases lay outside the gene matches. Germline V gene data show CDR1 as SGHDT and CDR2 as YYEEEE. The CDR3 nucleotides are TGTGCCAGCAGCCCCAGGGGGCAGGACTATGGCTACACCTTC. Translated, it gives CASSPRGQDYGYTF.

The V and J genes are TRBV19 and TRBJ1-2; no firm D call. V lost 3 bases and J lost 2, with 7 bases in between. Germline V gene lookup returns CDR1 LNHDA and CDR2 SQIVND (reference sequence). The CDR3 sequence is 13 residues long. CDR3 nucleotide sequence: TGTGCCAGTAGTATCGGAGGGAACTATGGCTACACCTTC. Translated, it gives CASSIGGNYGYTF.